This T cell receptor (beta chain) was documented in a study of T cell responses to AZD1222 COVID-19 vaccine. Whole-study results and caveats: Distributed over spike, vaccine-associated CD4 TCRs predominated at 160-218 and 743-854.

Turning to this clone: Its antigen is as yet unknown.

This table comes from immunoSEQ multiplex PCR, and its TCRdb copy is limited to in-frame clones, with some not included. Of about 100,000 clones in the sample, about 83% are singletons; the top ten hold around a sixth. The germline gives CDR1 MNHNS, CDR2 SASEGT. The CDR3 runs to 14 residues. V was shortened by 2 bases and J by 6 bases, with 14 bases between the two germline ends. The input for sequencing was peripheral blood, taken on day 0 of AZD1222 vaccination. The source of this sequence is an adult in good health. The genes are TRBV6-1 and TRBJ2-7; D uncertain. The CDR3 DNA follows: TGTGCCAGCAGTGAACTCCGAATAGAGACCGAGCAGTACTTC. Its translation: CASSELRIETEQYF.